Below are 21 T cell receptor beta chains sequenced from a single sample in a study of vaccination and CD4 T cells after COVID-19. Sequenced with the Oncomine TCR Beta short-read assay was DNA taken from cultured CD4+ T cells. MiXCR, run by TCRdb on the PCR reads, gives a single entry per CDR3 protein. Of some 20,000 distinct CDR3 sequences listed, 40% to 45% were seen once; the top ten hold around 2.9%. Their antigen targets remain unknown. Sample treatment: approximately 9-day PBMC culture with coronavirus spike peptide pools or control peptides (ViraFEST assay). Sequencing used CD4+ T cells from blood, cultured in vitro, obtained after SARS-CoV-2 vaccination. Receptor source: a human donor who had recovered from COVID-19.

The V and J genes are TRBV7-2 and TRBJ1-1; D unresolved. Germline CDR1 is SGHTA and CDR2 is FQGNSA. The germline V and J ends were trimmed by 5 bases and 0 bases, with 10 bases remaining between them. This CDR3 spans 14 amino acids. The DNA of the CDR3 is TGTGCCAGCAGCAAGAGCCAGATGAACACTGAAGCTTTCTTT. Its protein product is CASSKSQMNTEAFF.

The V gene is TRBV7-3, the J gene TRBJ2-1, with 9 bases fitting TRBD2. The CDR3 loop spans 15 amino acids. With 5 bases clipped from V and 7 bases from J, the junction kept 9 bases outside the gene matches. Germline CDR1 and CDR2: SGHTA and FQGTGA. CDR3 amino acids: CASSPGSGGINEQFF. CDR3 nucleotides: TGTGCCAGCAGCCCTGGTAGCGGGGGAATAAATGAGCAGTTCTTC.

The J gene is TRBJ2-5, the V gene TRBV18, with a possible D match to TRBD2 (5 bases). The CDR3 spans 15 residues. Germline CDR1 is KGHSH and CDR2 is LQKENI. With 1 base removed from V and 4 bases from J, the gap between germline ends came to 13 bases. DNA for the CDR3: TGTGCCAGCTCACCACTCCCTCCGGGATCAGAGACCCAGTACTTC. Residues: CASSPLPPGSETQYF.

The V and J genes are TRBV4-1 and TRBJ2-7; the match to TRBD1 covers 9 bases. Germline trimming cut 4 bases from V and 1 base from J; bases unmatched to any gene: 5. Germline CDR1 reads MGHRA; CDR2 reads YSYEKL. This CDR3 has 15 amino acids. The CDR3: CASSLAGTGSYEQYF. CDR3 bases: TGCGCCAGCAGCCTTGCCGGGACAGGGTCCTACGAGCAGTACTTC.

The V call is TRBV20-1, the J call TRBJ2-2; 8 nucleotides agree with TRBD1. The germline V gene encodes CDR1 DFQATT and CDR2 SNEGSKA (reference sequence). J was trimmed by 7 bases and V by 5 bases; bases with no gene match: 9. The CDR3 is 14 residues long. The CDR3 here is CSAFGQGAFGELFF. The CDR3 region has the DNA TGCAGTGCTTTTGGACAGGGCGCGTTCGGGGAGCTGTTTTTT.

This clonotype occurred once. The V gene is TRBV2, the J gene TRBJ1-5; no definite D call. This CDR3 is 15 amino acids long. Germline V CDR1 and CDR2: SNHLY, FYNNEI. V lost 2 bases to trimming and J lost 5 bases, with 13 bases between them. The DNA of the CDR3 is TGTGCCAGCAGTGAAAATCGGGGTGTCCATCAGCCCCAGCATTTT. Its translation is CASSENRGVHQPQHF.

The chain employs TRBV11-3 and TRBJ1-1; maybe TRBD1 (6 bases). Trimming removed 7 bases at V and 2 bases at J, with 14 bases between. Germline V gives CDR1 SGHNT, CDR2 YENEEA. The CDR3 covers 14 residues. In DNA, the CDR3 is TGTGCCAGCACCGTCAGGGGCACTAACACTGAAGCTTTCTTT. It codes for CASTVRGTNTEAFF.

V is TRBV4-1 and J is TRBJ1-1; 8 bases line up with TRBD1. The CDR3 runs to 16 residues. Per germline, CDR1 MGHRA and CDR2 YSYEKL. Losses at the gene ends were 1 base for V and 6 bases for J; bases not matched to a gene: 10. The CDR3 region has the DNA TGCGCCAGCAGCCAAGGGACAGGGAATATTCGGGCTGAAGCTTTCTTT. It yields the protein CASSQGTGNIRAEAFF.

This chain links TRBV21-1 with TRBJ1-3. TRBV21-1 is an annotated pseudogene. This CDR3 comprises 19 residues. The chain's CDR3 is CASPLRNDHDSYSGNTIYF. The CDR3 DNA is TGTGCCAGCCCCCTCCGAAATGATCATGACAGCTACTCTGGAAACACCATATATTTT.

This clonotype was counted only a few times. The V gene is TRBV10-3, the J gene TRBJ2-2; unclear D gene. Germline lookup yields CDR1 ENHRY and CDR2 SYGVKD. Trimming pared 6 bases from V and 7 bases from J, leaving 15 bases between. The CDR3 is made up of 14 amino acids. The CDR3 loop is CAIRGSQESGELFF. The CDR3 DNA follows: TGTGCCATCAGGGGAAGCCAGGAAAGCGGGGAGCTGTTTTTT.

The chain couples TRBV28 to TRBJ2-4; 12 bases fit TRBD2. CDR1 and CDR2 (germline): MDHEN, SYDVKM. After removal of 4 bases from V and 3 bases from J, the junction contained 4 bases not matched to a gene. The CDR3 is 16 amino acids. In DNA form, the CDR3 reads TGTGCCAGCAGTTCCGGACTAGCGGGGATCAAAAACATTCAGTACTTC. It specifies CASSSGLAGIKNIQYF.

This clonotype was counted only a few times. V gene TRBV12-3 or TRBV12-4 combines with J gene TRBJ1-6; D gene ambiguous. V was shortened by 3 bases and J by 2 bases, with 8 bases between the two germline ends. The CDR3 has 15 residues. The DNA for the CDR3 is TGTGCCAGCAGTTTGTTGGGCCCCTATAATTCACCCCTCCACTTT. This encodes CASSLLGPYNSPLHF.

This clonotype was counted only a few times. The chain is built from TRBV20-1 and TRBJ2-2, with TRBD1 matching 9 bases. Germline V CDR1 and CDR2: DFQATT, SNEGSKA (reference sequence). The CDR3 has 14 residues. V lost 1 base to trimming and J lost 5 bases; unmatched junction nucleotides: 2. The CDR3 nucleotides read TGCAGTGCTAGAGGGACAGGGGTGACCGGGGAGCTGTTTTTT. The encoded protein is CSARGTGVTGELFF.

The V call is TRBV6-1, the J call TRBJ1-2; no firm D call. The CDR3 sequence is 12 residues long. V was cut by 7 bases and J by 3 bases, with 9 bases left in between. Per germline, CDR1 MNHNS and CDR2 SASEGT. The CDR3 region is CASTRDYYGYTF. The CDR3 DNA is TGTGCCAGCACTCGAGACTACTATGGCTACACCTTC.

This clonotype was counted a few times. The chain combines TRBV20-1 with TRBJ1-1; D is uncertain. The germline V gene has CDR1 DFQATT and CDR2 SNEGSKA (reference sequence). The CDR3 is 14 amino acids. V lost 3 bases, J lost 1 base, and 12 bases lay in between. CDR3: CSASLNSRNTEAFF. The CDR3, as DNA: TGCAGTGCTAGTTTGAACAGCCGGAACACTGAAGCTTTCTTT.

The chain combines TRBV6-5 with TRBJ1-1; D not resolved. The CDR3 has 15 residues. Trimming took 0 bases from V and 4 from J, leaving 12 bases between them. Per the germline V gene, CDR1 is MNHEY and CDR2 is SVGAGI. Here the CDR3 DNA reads TGTGCCAGCAGTTACTCCAGTCGTCACGGCACTGAAGCTTTCTTT. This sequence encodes CASSYSSRHGTEAFF.

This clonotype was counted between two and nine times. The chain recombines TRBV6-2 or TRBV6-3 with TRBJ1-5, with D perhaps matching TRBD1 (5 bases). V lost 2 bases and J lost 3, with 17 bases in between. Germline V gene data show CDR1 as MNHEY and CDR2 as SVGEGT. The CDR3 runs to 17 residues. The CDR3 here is CASSYRGGRTDNQPQHF. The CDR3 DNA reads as TGTGCCAGCAGTTACAGGGGCGGAAGGACTGACAATCAGCCCCAGCATTTT.

The CDR3 nucleotides are TGCAGTGCTAGACGTTATGACAGAAGAAACTATGGCTACACCTTC. Amino acids: CSARRYDRRNYGYTF. The chain couples TRBV20-1 to TRBJ1-2, with a weak D call TRBD1 (5 bases). This CDR3 contains 15 residues. Germline CDR1 DFQATT, CDR2 SNEGSKA (reference sequence). The germline V and J ends were trimmed by 2 bases and 2 bases, with 15 bases remaining between them.

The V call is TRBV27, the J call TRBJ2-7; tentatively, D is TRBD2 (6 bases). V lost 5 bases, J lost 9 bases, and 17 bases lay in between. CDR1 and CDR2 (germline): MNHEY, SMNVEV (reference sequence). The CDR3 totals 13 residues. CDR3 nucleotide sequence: TGTGCCAGCAGTCGATCTCGGTGGGAGGCGCAGTACTTC. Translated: CASSRSRWEAQYF.

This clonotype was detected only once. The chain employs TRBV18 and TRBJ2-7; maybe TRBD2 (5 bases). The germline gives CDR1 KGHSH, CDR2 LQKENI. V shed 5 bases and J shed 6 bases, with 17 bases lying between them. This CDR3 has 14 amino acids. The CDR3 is CASSWGNLEGEQYF. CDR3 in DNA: TGTGCCAGCTCATGGGGTAATCTAGAGGGCGAGCAGTACTTC.

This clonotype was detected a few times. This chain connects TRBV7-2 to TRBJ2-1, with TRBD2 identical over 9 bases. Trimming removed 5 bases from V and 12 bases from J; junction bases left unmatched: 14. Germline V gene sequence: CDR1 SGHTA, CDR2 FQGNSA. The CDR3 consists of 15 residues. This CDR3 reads CASSPNAVAGVAQFF. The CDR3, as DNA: TGTGCCAGCAGCCCAAACGCGGTAGCGGGGGTCGCGCAGTTCTTC.